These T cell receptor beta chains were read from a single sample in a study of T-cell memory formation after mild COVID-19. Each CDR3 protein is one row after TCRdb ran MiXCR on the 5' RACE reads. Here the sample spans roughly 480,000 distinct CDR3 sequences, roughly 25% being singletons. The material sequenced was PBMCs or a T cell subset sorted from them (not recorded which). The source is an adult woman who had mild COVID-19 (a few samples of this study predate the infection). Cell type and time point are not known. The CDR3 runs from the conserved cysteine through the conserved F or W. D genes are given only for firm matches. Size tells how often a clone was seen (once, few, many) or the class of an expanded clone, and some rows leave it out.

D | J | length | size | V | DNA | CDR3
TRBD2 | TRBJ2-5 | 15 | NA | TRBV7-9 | TGTGCCAGCACCGAGGGGAGGGGATTTTCGGAGACCCAGTACTTC | CASTEGRGFSETQYF
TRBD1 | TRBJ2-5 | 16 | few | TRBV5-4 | TGTGCCAGCAGCTTGTGGGACAGGGGATACCAAGAGACCCAGTACTTC | CASSLWDRGYQETQYF
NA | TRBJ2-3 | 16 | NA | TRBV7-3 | TGTGCCAGCAGCCCCCGTGATGGACCACCCCGAGATACGCAGTATTTT | CASSPRDGPPRDTQYF
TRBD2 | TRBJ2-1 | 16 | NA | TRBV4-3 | TGCGCCAGCAGCCATATGGGGGAGCGGGAGGGCCGCGAGCAGTTCTTC | CASSHMGEREGREQFF
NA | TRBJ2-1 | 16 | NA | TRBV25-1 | TGTGCCAGCAGTGAATTAGGGGCAGGTTCCTACAATGAGCAGTTCTTC | CASSELGAGSYNEQFF
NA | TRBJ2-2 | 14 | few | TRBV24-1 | TGTGCCACCAGTACAGGTGCGAACACCGGGGAGCTGTTTTTT | CATSTGANTGELFF
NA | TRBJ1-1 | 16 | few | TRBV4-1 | TGCGCCAGCAGCCAACCTTTGGACAGACGGAACACTGAAGCTTTCTTT | CASSQPLDRRNTEAFF
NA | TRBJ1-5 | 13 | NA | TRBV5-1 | TGCGCCAGCAGTTATGTCCCAGATCAGCCCCAGCATTTT | CASSYVPDQPQHF
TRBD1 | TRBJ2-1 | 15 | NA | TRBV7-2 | TGTGCCAGCAGCCGGGACAGGGTCTCCTACAATGAGCAGTTCTTC | CASSRDRVSYNEQFF
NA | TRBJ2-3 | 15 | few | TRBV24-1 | TGTGCCACCAGTGACACGCTAGCTAGCACAGATACGCAGTATTTT | CATSDTLASTDTQYF
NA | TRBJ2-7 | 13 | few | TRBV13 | TGTGCCAGCAGCTTAGTACGGGGATACGAGCAGTACTTC | CASSLVRGYEQYF
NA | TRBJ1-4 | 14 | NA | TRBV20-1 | TGCAGTGCTAGAGGACGGGGCGATAATGAAAAACTGTTTTTT | CSARGRGDNEKLFF
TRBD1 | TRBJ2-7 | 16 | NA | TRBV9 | TGTGCCAGCAGCCTCACGACAGGGGAAGCATCCTACGAGCAGTACTTC | CASSLTTGEASYEQYF
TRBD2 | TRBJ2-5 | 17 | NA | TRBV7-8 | TGTGCCAGCAGCTCCCTAGCGGGATCCTCCGGGACCAAGACCCAGTACTTC | CASSSLAGSSGTKTQYF
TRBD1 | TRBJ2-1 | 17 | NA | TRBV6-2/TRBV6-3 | TGTGCCAGCAGGTTGAGGGGGCACGGGACCCCCTACAATGAGCAGTTCTTC | CASRLRGHGTPYNEQFF
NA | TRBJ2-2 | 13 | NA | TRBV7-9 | TGTGCCAGCAATTCAGGGACCACCGGGGAGCTGTTTTTT | CASNSGTTGELFF
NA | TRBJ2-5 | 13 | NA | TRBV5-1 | TGCGCCAGCAGCTTGGCCGGAGGGACAGCACAGTACTTC | CASSLAGGTAQYF
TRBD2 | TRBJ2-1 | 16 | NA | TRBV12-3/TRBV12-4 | TGTGCCAGCAGACGACCCGGGACTAGCGGGACGAGTGAGCAGTTCTTC | CASRRPGTSGTSEQFF
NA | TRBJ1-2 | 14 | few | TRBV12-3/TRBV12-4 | TGTGCCAGCAGTTATGCGACCCTAGGCTATGGCTACACCTTC | CASSYATLGYGYTF
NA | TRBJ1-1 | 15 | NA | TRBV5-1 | TGCGCCAGCAGCTCTCGGGGCTCTCCAAACACTGAAGCTTTCTTT | CASSSRGSPNTEAFF
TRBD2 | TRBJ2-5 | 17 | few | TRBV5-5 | TGTGCCAGCAGCGAAACCCCTAGCGGGGGGGCTGGGGAGACCCAGTACTTC | CASSETPSGGAGETQYF
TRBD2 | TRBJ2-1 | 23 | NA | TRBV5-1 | TGCGCCAGCAGCTTGAGGTTAAGCCCAAGCGGGAGGCCTTCCCCAATTTATTACAATGAGCAGTTCTTC | CASSLRLSPSGRPSPIYYNEQFF
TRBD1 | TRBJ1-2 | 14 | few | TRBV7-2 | TGTGCCAGCAGCTTCCGGGACAGGGCCAATGGCTACACCTTC | CASSFRDRANGYTF
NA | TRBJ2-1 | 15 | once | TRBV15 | TGTGCCACCAGCAGCTGGCAGGGTTTTAACAATGAGCAGTTCTTC | CATSSWQGFNNEQFF
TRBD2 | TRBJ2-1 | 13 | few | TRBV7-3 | TGTGCCAGCGGACTAGCGGGAGTCGGAGAGCAGTTCTTC | CASGLAGVGEQFF
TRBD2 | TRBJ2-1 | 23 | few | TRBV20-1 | TGCAGTGCTAGACCGAAGGTCGGGACTAGCGGGAGGCGGTTGGTTAAGACCCACAATGAGCAGTTCTTC | CSARPKVGTSGRRLVKTHNEQFF
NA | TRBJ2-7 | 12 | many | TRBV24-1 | TGTGCCACCAGTCCCGGTTCCTACGAGCAGTACTTC | CATSPGSYEQYF
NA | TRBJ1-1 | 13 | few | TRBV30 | TGTGCCTGGTGTTGGGGGATGAACACTGAAGCTTTCTTT | CAWCWGMNTEAFF
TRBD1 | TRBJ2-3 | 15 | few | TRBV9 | TGTGCCAGCAGCGCCCGGGACAGCCGCACAGATACGCAGTATTTT | CASSARDSRTDTQYF
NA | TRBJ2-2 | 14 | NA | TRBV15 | TGTGCCACCAGTCCAGGGGGGGAGGCCGGGGAGCTGTTTTTT | CATSPGGEAGELFF
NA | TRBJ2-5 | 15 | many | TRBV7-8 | TGTGCCAGCAGCTCGGCCCGACAACCCGGGAAGACCCAGTACTTC | CASSSARQPGKTQYF
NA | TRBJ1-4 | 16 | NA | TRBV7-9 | TGTGCCAGCGACAGCTTAGGTGGATCAACTAATGAAAAACTGTTTTTT | CASDSLGGSTNEKLFF
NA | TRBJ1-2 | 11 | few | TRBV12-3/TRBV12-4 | TGTGCCAGCAGTTTATACCAGCATTACACCTTC | CASSLYQHYTF
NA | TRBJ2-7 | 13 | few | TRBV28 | TGTGCCAGCAGTTTATTTTCAGGGCGCGAGCAGTACTTC | CASSLFSGREQYF
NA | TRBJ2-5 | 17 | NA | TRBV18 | TGTGCCAGCTCACCACAACAACTCAGGGAACGTAGTGAGACCCAGTACTTC | CASSPQQLRERSETQYF
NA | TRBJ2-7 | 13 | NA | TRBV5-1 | TGCGCCAGCAGCTTGGACGGACGAAACGAGCAGTACTTC | CASSLDGRNEQYF
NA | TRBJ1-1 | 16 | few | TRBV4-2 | TGTGCCAGCAGCCAAGAAGAGGGGACCGGGACTACTGAAGCTTTCTTT | CASSQEEGTGTTEAFF
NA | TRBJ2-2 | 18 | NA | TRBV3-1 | TGTGCCAGCAGCCTATCTTTGATCGGGCAGATAAACACCGGGGAGCTGTTTTTT | CASSLSLIGQINTGELFF
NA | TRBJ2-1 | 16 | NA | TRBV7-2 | TGTGCCAGCAGCTTAGCAGGGGGAGGGGCCTACAATGAGCAGTTCTTC | CASSLAGGGAYNEQFF
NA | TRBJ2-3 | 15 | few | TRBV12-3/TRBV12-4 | TGTGCCAGCATTTTACAAACCACTAGCACAGATACGCAGTATTTT | CASILQTTSTDTQYF
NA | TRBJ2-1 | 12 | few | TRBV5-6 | TGTGCCAGCAGCTTGTGGAGGGCCGAGCAGTTCTTC | CASSLWRAEQFF
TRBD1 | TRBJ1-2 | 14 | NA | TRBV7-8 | TGTGCCAGCAGCGCAGGGACAGGGAAAAATGGCTACACCTTC | CASSAGTGKNGYTF
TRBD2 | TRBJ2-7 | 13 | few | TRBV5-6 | TGTGCCAGCAGCGGGAGGGCCCCCTACGAGCAGTACTTC | CASSGRAPYEQYF
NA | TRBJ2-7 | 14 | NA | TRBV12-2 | TGTGCAAGTCGCTGGCGACAGGTGACCTACGAGCAGTACTTC | CASRWRQVTYEQYF
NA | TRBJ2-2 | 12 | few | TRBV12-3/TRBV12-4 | TGTGCCAGCCTGACTGGGACCGGGGAGCTGTTTTTT | CASLTGTGELFF
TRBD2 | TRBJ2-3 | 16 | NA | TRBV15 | TGTGCCACCAGCACAGGACTAGCGGTACTCACAGATACGCAGTATTTT | CATSTGLAVLTDTQYF
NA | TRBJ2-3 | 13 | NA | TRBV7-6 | TGTGCCAGCCACTCACAGGACACAGATACGCAGTATTTT | CASHSQDTDTQYF
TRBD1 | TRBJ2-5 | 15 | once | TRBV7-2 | TGTGCCAGCAGCCCATGGTTGCCAGGGGGTGAGACCCAGTACTTC | CASSPWLPGGETQYF
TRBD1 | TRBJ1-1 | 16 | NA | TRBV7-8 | TGTGCCAGCAGCCCGGTCCGGGACAGGATCCTCTCTGAAGCTTTCTTT | CASSPVRDRILSEAFF
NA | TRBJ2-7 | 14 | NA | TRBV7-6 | TGTGCCAGCAGCTCAGGGGTAGGAGCCTACGAGCAGTACTTC | CASSSGVGAYEQYF
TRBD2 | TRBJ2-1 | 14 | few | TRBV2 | TGTGCCAGCAGTGAAAAGCGGGGCTACAATGAGCAGTTCTTC | CASSEKRGYNEQFF
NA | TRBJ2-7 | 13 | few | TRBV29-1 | TGCAGCGTTGTGTCCGGGGGCGGTCGGGAGCAGTACTTC | CSVVSGGGREQYF
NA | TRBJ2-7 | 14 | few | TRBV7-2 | TGTGCCAGCAGCCTCAACCCGGGGACCTACGAGCAGTACTTC | CASSLNPGTYEQYF
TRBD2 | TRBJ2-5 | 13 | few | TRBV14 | TGTGCCAGCAGTCAAGCGGGGGCCGGGACCCAGTACTTC | CASSQAGAGTQYF
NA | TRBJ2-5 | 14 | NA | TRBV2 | TGTGCCAGCAGTGAGATGGTCAGGGGAGAGACCCAGTACTTC | CASSEMVRGETQYF
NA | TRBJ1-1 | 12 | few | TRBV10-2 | TGCGCCAGCAGTGAGTCGGTCCAGGAAGCTTTCTTT | CASSESVQEAFF